A single sample is the source of the 21 T cell receptor beta chains below, sequenced in a study of blood T cells in healthy people across ages. Combining a sample-barcoded 5' primer with a J-beta primer mix, a second PCR ran for roughly 7 to 12 cycles. TCRdb fed the 5' RACE reads into MiXCR, producing one record per CDR3 protein. This repertoire shows some 1.4 million distinct CDR3 sequences, approximately 42% found once; its top ten account for roughly 7.9%. Sequencing was performed on blood. All receptors come from a young woman in good health.

The rearrangement uses TRBV21-1 and TRBJ2-2; the table's TRBD1 call for D was not verified on the DNA. TRBV21-1 is flagged as a pseudogene. CDR3 size: 14 residues. The CDR3 is CATDGTGATGELFF. The CDR3 nucleotides are TGTGCCACCGATGGGACAGGAGCCACCGGGGAGCTGTTTTTT.

The chain employs TRBV10-3 and TRBJ1-1; a possible D gene is TRBD1 (6 bases). The V end was cut by 10 bases, the J end by 8 bases, with 14 bases between. Germline loops: CDR1 ENHRY, CDR2 SYGVKD. The CDR3 runs to 11 residues. CDR3 in amino acids: CATQDRNEAFF. CDR3 nucleotides: TGTGCCACCCAGGACAGAAACGAAGCTTTCTTT.

V is TRBV5-1 and J is TRBJ2-6; the D call may be TRBD1 or TRBD2 (5 bases each). From germline, CDR1 is SGHRS and CDR2 YFSETQ. CDR3 size: 19 residues. V was shortened by 0 bases and J by 0 bases, with 16 bases between the two germline ends. The CDR3 DNA reads as TGCGCCAGCAGCTTGGTTGGCCGGGACCGCGGCTCTGGGGCCAACGTCCTGACTTTC. Residues: CASSLVGRDRGSGANVLTF.

The chain employs TRBV14 and TRBJ1-5, with no clear D. CDR1 is SGHDN and CDR2 is FVKESK in the germline V gene. This CDR3 has 14 residues. The V end was cut by 3 bases, the J end by 1 base, with 7 bases between. The DNA for the CDR3 is TGTGCCAGCAGCCATATGGGGAGCAATCAGCCCCAGCATTTT. It codes for CASSHMGSNQPQHF.

V and J are TRBV6-5 and TRBJ1-2; D remains ambiguous. V was trimmed by 6 bases and J by 4 bases, leaving 18 bases between them. CDR3 length: 15 amino acids. Per the germline V gene, CDR1 is MNHEY and CDR2 is SVGAGI. In DNA form, the CDR3 reads TGTGCCAGCAGCCCGCGTGGGAGGGTGGTCTATGGCTACACCTTC. The encoded protein is CASSPRGRVVYGYTF.

The chain has TRBV7-9 and TRBJ2-3; 9 bases map to TRBD2. Germline V lookup: CDR1 SEHNR, CDR2 FQNEAQ (reference sequence). With V trimmed by 3 bases and J by 2 bases, 6 bases remained unmatched. The CDR3 loop spans 16 amino acids. The CDR3 is CASSLNSGSYTDTQYF. CDR3 nucleotides: TGTGCCAGCAGCTTGAATAGCGGGAGCTACACAGATACGCAGTATTTT. Looking up the rest from reference TRBV7-9 and TRBJ2-3 gives the full variable domain: DTGVSQNPRHKITKRGQNVTFRCDPISEHNRLYWYRQTLGQGPEFLTYFQNEAQLEKSRLLSDRFSAERPKGSFSTLEIQRTEQGDSAMYLCASSLNSGSYTDTQYFGPGTRLTVL.

The chain links TRBV7-9 to TRBJ2-1; maybe TRBD2 (6 bases). CDR1 and CDR2 from the germline V gene are SEHNR and FQNEAQ (reference sequence). The CDR3 length is 13 residues. Trimming stripped 11 bases from V and 1 base from J, with 12 bases between. CDR3 nucleotide sequence: TGTGCCGGAGATAGCGGATCCTACAATGAGCAGTTCTTC. Translation gives CAGDSGSYNEQFF.

The genes are TRBV15 and TRBJ2-1, with 9 bases aligning to TRBD2. The V and J ends lost 4 bases and 7 bases, in that order; junction bases with no gene match: 11. The CDR3 sequence is 16 residues long. CDR1 and CDR2 (germline): LNHNV, YYDKDF (reference sequence). This chain's CDR3 is CATSTQTSGGANEQFF. The CDR3 DNA is TGTGCCACCAGCACCCAGACTAGCGGAGGGGCAAATGAGCAGTTCTTC.

V gene TRBV27 combines with J gene TRBJ2-7, with D possibly matching TRBD2 (5 bases). The germline V gene encodes CDR1 MNHEY and CDR2 SMNVEV (reference sequence). The germline V and J ends were trimmed by 3 bases and 5 bases, with 17 bases remaining between them. The length of the CDR3 is 15 residues. The chain's CDR3 is CASSLVRGSSHEQYF. The CDR3 DNA reads TGTGCCAGCAGTTTGGTCCGAGGGAGTTCCCACGAGCAGTACTTC.

The chain uses TRBV5-1 and TRBJ1-2; TRBD1 matches at 9 bases. J lost 10 bases, V lost 3 bases, and 16 bases had no gene match. Per the germline V gene, CDR1 is SGHRS and CDR2 is YFSETQ. The CDR3 runs 16 residues. CDR3 residues: CASSSGSEQGAHDYTF. The CDR3 nucleotides read TGCGCCAGCAGCTCCGGATCCGAACAGGGGGCGCATGACTACACCTTC.

This clonotype was observed a single time. The genes are TRBV20-1 and TRBJ2-3; D remains ambiguous. The CDR3 totals 12 residues. V was clipped by 6 bases and J by 2 bases, with 9 bases between them. Germline V gives CDR1 DFQATT, CDR2 SNEGSKA (reference sequence). In DNA form, the CDR3 reads TGCAGTGCCCCTGTGGCCACAGATACGCAGTATTTT. It yields the protein CSAPVATDTQYF.

This chain uses TRBV12-3 or TRBV12-4 with TRBJ2-5; TRBD1 is a possible D gene (6 bases). V lost 6 bases and J 11 bases, leaving 28 bases between the germline ends. This CDR3 is built from 16 residues. The CDR3: CASSGSGTSSYSEQYF. CDR3 nucleotide sequence: TGTGCCAGCAGCGGGTCCGGGACAAGCTCCTACAGTGAGCAGTACTTC.

V is TRBV12-3 or TRBV12-4 and J is TRBJ2-5, with a weak D call TRBD2 (6 bases). The CDR3 has 12 residues. V gave up 0 bases and J gave up 7 bases, with 6 bases separating them. Here the CDR3 reads CASSLAGRTQYF. CDR3 nucleotides: TGTGCCAGCAGTTTAGCCGGGAGGACCCAGTACTTC.

The chain links TRBV29-1 to TRBJ1-1; 7 nucleotides align to TRBD1. This CDR3 region has 13 residues. Trimming took 7 bases from V and 6 from J; bases not matched to a gene: 11. The germline V gene encodes CDR1 SQVTM and CDR2 ANQGSEA. CDR3: CSGTGGQKAEAFF. CDR3 bases: TGCAGCGGGACAGGAGGACAAAAGGCTGAAGCTTTCTTT.

The rearrangement joins TRBV20-1 to TRBJ2-4; D unresolved. CDR1 is DFQATT, CDR2 SNEGSKA, per germline (reference sequence). CDR3 length: 15 amino acids. Trimming took off 0 bases at V and 0 bases at J, with 9 bases between the two ends. CDR3 sequence (DNA): TGCAGTGCTAGAGATGGGGTCGTAGCCAAAAACATTCAGTACTTC. It is translated as CSARDGVVAKNIQYF.

This clonotype was observed a single time. Possible read error: a much larger clone is one base away. J is TRBJ2-1 and V is TRBV29-1; D might be TRBD1 or TRBD2, each matching 5 bases. Germline V lookup: CDR1 SQVTM, CDR2 ANQGSEA. The CDR3 contains 13 residues. Deletions cut 7 bases from V and 8 bases from J, with 18 bases between. This chain's CDR3 is CSGAGTTMDEQFF. As DNA, the CDR3 is TGCAGCGGTGCCGGGACCACTATGGATGAGCAGTTCTTC.

For the CDR3, the DNA is TGCGCCAGCAGCTTGCAGGCGGTACTAGCGGGGCCCTGGACCTCTGGGGCCAACGTCCTGACTTTC. This translates into CASSLQAVLAGPWTSGANVLTF. The chain couples TRBV5-1 to TRBJ2-6; 10 bases are a match to TRBD2. The germline CDR1 and CDR2 sequences are SGHRS and YFSETQ. The CDR3 loop spans 22 amino acids. V was pared by 1 base and J by 0 bases, with 16 bases of the junction left unmatched.

This clonotype has only a few counts. V is TRBV6-1 and J is TRBJ2-5; D uncertain. V was trimmed by 4 bases and J by 2 bases, leaving 8 bases between them. Looked up from germline, CDR1 is MNHNS and CDR2 is SASEGT. The CDR3 totals 13 residues. The CDR3 loop is CASSVQEQETQYF. The CDR3 DNA is TGTGCCAGCAGTGTCCAGGAACAAGAGACCCAGTACTTC.

This chain links TRBV5-5 with TRBJ1-5, with TRBD1 as a possible D gene (5 bases). In germline, CDR1 is SGHKS, CDR2 YYEKEE (reference sequence). The V and J ends lost 2 bases and 4 bases respectively, with 10 bases between them. The CDR3 has 14 amino acids. The CDR3, as DNA: TGTGCCAGCAGCTTACTCTGGGGGAATCAGCCCCAGCATTTT. Protein product: CASSLLWGNQPQHF.

As DNA, the CDR3 is TGTGCCAGCAGTTTACGGGGGGAAATTGTAAGGACCGGGGAGCTGTTTTTT. It specifies CASSLRGEIVRTGELFF. The chain links TRBV27 to TRBJ2-2; 7 bases map to TRBD2. The CDR3 has 17 amino acids. Germline CDR1 reads MNHEY; CDR2 reads SMNVEV (reference sequence). The ends lost 2 bases at V and 5 bases at J; junction bases unmatched: 11.

V usage is TRBV7-9 and J usage is TRBJ2-1; D perhaps matches TRBD2 (6 bases). The CDR3 runs to 15 residues. Between the trimmed V and J ends, which lost 7 bases and 3 bases, there was a span of 16 bases. Germline loops: CDR1 SEHNR, CDR2 FQNEAQ (reference sequence). DNA for the CDR3: TGTGCCAGCATGGAGGGGCGGGCCAACTACAATGAGCAGTTCTTC. Its translation is CASMEGRANYNEQFF.